This T cell receptor (beta chain) was documented in a study of early T cells in non-severe SARS-CoV-2 infection. Study-wide background: Unsorted whole-blood RNA was sequenced in bulk, leaving chains unpaired.

Findings and caveats of the study: A preference for anti-spike CD8 responses marked VDJdb matching, which missed private and CD4 specificities.

Trimming took 0 bases from V and 6 from J; bases not matched to a gene: 3. CDR3 size: 15 residues. Germline V lookup: CDR1 SGHRS, CDR2 YFSETQ. Molecules of cDNA were individually given unique molecular identifiers that were attached to them. One entry per CDR3 protein, called by TCRdb with MiXCR from the 5' RACE reads. The sample consists of roughly 120,000 distinct CDR3 sequences, around 12% of them appearing once. The table lists this clonotype with a few counts. Its antigen is unknown. This TCR came from an adult who was a healthcare worker with PCR-confirmed SARS-CoV-2 infection or an uninfected control (not recorded which). The chain links TRBV5-1 to TRBJ1-5; 10 bases agree with TRBD1. The sequencing here drew on whole blood, taken at baseline. CDR3 nucleotide sequence: TGCGCCAGCAGCTTGGAGGGACAGGGGAGTCAGCCCCAGCATTTT. Its translation: CASSLEGQGSQPQHF.